What follows describes a single TCR beta chain. The antigen remains undetermined. This specimen comes from a study of T cell repertoires in cytomegalovirus infection. Germline V lookup: CDR1 SGDLS, CDR2 YYNGEE. The CDR3 extends over 15 amino acids. Deletions cut 4 bases from V and 4 bases from J, with 15 bases between. TCRdb processed the reads anew with MiXCR; each CDR3 protein has one entry. The data show about 890,000 distinct CDR3 sequences, 30% to 40% seen once. J is TRBJ1-3 and V is TRBV9; D remains unclear. The sequence was collected from a human donor in good health (CMV status not recorded). Some clones in this sample may be carry-over from other donors' samples. The specimen comprised cultured CD8+ T cells from PBMCs, sampled from culture after CMV antigen stimulation. The CDR3 bases are TGTGCCAGCAGCTCAGCCGGGAACAGAGGAAACACCATATATTTT. This encodes CASSSAGNRGNTIYF.